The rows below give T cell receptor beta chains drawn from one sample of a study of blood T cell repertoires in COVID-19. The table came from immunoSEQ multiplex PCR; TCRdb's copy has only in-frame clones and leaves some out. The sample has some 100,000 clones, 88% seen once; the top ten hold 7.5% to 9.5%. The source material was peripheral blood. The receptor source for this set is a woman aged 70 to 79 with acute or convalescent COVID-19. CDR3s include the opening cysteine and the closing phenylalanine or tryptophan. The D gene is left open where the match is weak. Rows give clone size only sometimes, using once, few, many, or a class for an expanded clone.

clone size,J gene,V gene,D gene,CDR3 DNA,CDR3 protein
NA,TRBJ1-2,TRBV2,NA,TGTGCCAGCAGCGCGGACAGCCTCTATGGCTACACCTTC,CASSADSLYGYTF
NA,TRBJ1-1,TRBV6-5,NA,TGTGCCAGCAGTTACTCGCGCTCAAGCACTGAAGCTTTCTTT,CASSYSRSSTEAFF
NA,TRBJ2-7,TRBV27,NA,TGTGTAACAGGGTATAGTTCCTACGAGCAGTACTTC,CVTGYSSYEQYF
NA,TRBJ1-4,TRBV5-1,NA,TGCGCCAGCAGCTTGTATACAGGGAAAGAAAAACTGTTTTTT,CASSLYTGKEKLFF
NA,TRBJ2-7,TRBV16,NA,TGTGCCAGCAGCCAAGGCAGGGGCCAAGCCCTCGAGCAGTACTTC,CASSQGRGQALEQYF
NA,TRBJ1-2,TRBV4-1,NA,TGCGCCAGCAGCCAAGATCTGGTGGCAGGGGCTACACGGTATGGCTACACCTTC,CASSQDLVAGATRYGYTF
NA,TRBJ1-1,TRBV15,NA,TGTGCCACCAGCAGAGTTAACAGGGAGCTGACTGAAGCTTTCTTT,CATSRVNRELTEAFF
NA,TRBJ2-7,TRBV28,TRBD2,TGTGCCAGCGGGACCCGTGGCGGGACTAGCTACGAGCAGTACTTC,CASGTRGGTSYEQYF
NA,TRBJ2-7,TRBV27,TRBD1,TGTGCCAGCAGTCTAGCGCGGGACAGGGAGTACGGGAGAGGGTCCTACGAGCAGTACTTC,CASSLARDREYGRGSYEQYF
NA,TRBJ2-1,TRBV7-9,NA,TGTGCCAGCAGCTTAGTTGGGAGTCCCCTATACAATGAGCAGTTCTTC,CASSLVGSPLYNEQFF
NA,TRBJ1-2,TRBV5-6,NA,TGTGCCAGCAGCGGCAACCCTGGTTACTATGGCTACACCTTC,CASSGNPGYYGYTF
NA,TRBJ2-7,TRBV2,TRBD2,TGTGCCAGCAGGTTGGCGGGGGGGCCCTACGAGCAGTACTTC,CASRLAGGPYEQYF
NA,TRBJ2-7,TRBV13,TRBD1,TGTGCCAGCAGCTTAGGGGACAGGCTCGCCGCCTACGAGCAGTACTTC,CASSLGDRLAAYEQYF
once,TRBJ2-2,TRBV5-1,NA,TGCGCCAGCAGTGTGTTGACAGCGAACACCGGGGAGCTGTTTTTT,CASSVLTANTGELFF
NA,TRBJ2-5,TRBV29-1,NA,TGCAGCGTCCCTCGGGAGACCCAGTACTTC,CSVPRETQYF
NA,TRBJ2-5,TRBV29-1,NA,TGCAGCGTTGACAGGGGAAGTTCGGCCCAGTACTTC,CSVDRGSSAQYF
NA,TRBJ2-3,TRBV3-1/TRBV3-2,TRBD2,TGTGCCAGCAGCCATCCCGGACTAGCGCGCGATACGCAGTATTTT,CASSHPGLARDTQYF
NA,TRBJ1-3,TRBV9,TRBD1,TGTGCCAGCAGCATGGGGACAGGGGCGTCTGGAAACACCATATATTTT,CASSMGTGASGNTIYF
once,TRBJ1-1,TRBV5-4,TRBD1,TGTGCCAGCAGCCAACAGGGGTGGCACACTGAAGCTTTCTTT,CASSQQGWHTEAFF
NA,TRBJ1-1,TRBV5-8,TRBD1,TGTGCCAGCAGCTTGGTTAGGACAGGGGTGTCCACTGAAGCTTTCTTT,CASSLVRTGVSTEAFF
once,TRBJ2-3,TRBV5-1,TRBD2,TGCGCCAGCAGCCCTGCTAGCGGCCGCACAGATACGCAGTATTTT,CASSPASGRTDTQYF
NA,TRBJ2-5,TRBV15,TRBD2,TGTGCCACCAGCACCCACGACACGGGGACTAGCGGGTACCAAGAGACCCAGTACTTC,CATSTHDTGTSGYQETQYF
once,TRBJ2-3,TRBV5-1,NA,TGCGCCAGCAGCTTGGACGCGGGCTCGGATACGCAGTATTTT,CASSLDAGSDTQYF
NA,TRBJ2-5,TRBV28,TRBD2,TGTGCCAGCAGTCCCCTTTCTAGCGGCCAAGAGACCCAGTACTTC,CASSPLSSGQETQYF
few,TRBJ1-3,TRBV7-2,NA,TGTGCCAGCGCCATGGGGGGCTCTGGAAACACCATATATTTT,CASAMGGSGNTIYF
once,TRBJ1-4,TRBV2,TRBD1,TGTGCCAGCAGTGGGGCGGGACAGACTACAACTAATGAAAAACTGTTTTTT,CASSGAGQTTTNEKLFF
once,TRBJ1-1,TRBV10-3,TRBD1,TGTGCCATCAAGGGGGCTGGAAACACTGAAGCTTTCTTT,CAIKGAGNTEAFF
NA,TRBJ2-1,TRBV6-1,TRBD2,TGTGCCAGCAGTGAAGGGCCTAGCGGGGGGTTCTATGAGCAGTTCTTC,CASSEGPSGGFYEQFF
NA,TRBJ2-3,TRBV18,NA,TGTGCCAGCTCACCACCGATAGCCACAGATACGCAGTATTTT,CASSPPIATDTQYF
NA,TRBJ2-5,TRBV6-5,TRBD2,TGTGCCAGCAAAAAGGGGGTAGCGGGAGAAGAGACCCAGTACTTC,CASKKGVAGEETQYF
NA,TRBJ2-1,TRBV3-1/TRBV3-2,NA,TGTGCCAGCAGCCAAGATTGGAGGGGTGAGCAGTTCTTC,CASSQDWRGEQFF